What follows are 12 T cell receptor beta chains derived from one specimen sequenced in a study of shared clonotypes between healthy human individuals. The table came from immunoSEQ multiplex PCR; TCRdb's copy has only in-frame clones and leaves some out. The data contain about 1 million clones, about 76% of them singletons. The sequencing input was memory CD4+ T cells sorted from blood. Subset reported: CD45RA-negative fraction. These receptors originate from a man younger than 35 in good health.

Concerning this clone itself: The same CDR3 also results from other DNA sequences found in this sample. For the CDR3, the DNA is TGTGCCTGGGCGGGGACTAGCAATCAGCCCCAGCATTTT. This sequence encodes CAWAGTSNQPQHF. The genes are TRBV30 and TRBJ1-5, with a tentative D call TRBD1 (5 bases). The V gene lost 5 bases and the J gene lost 0 bases, with 8 bases spanning the gap. Germline V gives CDR1 GTSNPN, CDR2 SVGIG (reference sequence). CDR3 length equals 13 residues.

The chain joins TRBV2 to TRBJ2-5; D remains unclear. V lost 6 bases, J lost 7 bases, and 6 bases lay in between. Germline V gene sequence: CDR1 SNHLY, CDR2 FYNNEI. This CDR3 has 10 amino acids. The chain's CDR3 is CASRGGTQYF. The DNA of the CDR3 is TGTGCCAGCAGGGGCGGGACCCAGTACTTC.

The chain carries TRBV19 and TRBJ2-5, with 12 bases fitting TRBD2. There are 16 residues in the CDR3. Germline lookup yields CDR1 LNHDA and CDR2 SQIVND (reference sequence). With V trimmed by 6 bases and J by 5 bases, 10 bases remained unmatched. In DNA, the CDR3 is TGTGCCAGTAGACGACTAGCGGGGGCCGTCCTCGAGACCCAGTACTTC. It specifies CASRRLAGAVLETQYF.

V gene TRBV4-3 combines with J gene TRBJ2-7; D might be TRBD2 (5 bases). The CDR3 has 15 residues. V was clipped by 0 bases and J by 2 bases, with 11 bases between them. The germline gives CDR1 LGHNA, CDR2 YSLEER. The CDR3: CASSQEVAIPYEQYF. In DNA, the CDR3 is TGCGCCAGCAGCCAAGAGGTAGCGATCCCCTACGAGCAGTACTTC.

This rearrangement joins TRBV30 to TRBJ1-2; D unclear. V was cut by 1 base and J by 12 bases, with 15 bases left in between. Germline V gene data show CDR1 as GTSNPN and CDR2 as SVGIG (reference sequence). This CDR3 spans 12 amino acids. In DNA, the CDR3 is TGTGCCTGGAGTGCGGACCCCGCGCATAACACCTTC. This translates into CAWSADPAHNTF.

This clone was detected a few times. The chain joins TRBV20-1 to TRBJ2-5, with D tentatively TRBD2 (6 bases). The CDR3 has 11 residues. CDR1 DFQATT and CDR2 SNEGSKA come from the germline V gene (reference sequence). The DNA of the CDR3 is TGCAGCACCGGGACTCAAGAGACCCAGTACTTC. Translated: CSTGTQETQYF.

CDR3 coding DNA: TGCGCCAGCAGCTCGACTAGCGGTTCCTACAATGAGCAGTTCTTC. Translating it yields CASSSTSGSYNEQFF. V is TRBV5-1 and J is TRBJ2-1; 9 bases line up with TRBD2. The CDR3 has 15 residues. After removal of 3 bases from V and 1 base from J, the junction contained 2 bases not matched to a gene. Per the germline V gene, CDR1 is SGHRS and CDR2 is YFSETQ.

The rearrangement joins TRBV30 to TRBJ1-3, with no clear D. Deletions cut 4 bases from V and 2 bases from J, with 3 bases between. The germline V gene encodes CDR1 GTSNPN and CDR2 SVGIG (reference sequence). This CDR3 is built from 11 residues. The CDR3: CAWKPGNTIYF. The CDR3 bases are TGTGCCTGGAAGCCTGGAAACACCATATATTTT.

The J gene is TRBJ2-5, the V gene TRBV7-2; 15 nucleotides match TRBD2. Germline trimming cut 5 bases from V and 12 bases from J; bases unmatched to any gene: 7. The CDR3 runs 14 residues. Germline V gene lookup returns CDR1 SGHTA and CDR2 FQGNSA. The CDR3 is CASSAGLAGGTEYF. The CDR3 coding sequence is TGTGCCAGCAGCGCAGGACTAGCGGGAGGGACGGAGTACTTC.

The V call is TRBV27, the J call TRBJ2-7, with 11 bases matching TRBD2. The germline gives CDR1 MNHEY, CDR2 SMNVEV (reference sequence). The CDR3 loop spans 15 amino acids. The V and J ends lost 4 bases and 5 bases, in that order; junction bases with no gene match: 7. DNA of the CDR3: TGTGCCAGCAGTTCCCTTAGCGGGGGGGCCAACGAGCAGTACTTC. Residues: CASSSLSGGANEQYF.

The V and J genes are TRBV5-6 and TRBJ1-5; D call uncertain. Between the trimmed V and J ends, which lost 4 bases and 0 bases, there was a span of 11 bases. The germline gives CDR1 SGHDT, CDR2 YYEEEE. The CDR3 runs 15 residues. The CDR3: CASSEGPFSNQPQHF. The CDR3 DNA follows: TGTGCCAGCAGCGAAGGACCCTTTAGCAATCAGCCCCAGCATTTT.

The chain recombines TRBV9 with TRBJ2-1, with 14 nucleotides matching TRBD2. The CDR3 has 17 residues. Germline V gives CDR1 SGDLS, CDR2 YYNGEE. The V segment lost 0 bases and the J segment 9 bases; nucleotides outside the gene matches: 8. CDR3 in DNA: TGTGCCAGCAGCGTAGCGGGACTAGCGGGAGTGTATGGTGAGCAGTTCTTC. Its translation is CASSVAGLAGVYGEQFF.